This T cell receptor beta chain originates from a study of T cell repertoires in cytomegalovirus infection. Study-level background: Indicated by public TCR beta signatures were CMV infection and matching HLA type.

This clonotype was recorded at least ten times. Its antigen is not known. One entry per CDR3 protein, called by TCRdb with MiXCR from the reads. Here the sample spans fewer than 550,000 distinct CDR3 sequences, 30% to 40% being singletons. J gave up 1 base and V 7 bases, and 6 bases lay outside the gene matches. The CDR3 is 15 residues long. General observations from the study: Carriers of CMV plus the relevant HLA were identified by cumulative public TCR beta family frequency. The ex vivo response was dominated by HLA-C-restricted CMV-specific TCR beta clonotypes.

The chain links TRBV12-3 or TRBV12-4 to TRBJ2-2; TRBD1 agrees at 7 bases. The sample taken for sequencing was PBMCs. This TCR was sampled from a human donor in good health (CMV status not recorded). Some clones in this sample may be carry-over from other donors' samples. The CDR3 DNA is TGTGCCAGCACCCTACGACAGGGGAACACCGGGGAGCTGTTTTTT. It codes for CASTLRQGNTGELFF.